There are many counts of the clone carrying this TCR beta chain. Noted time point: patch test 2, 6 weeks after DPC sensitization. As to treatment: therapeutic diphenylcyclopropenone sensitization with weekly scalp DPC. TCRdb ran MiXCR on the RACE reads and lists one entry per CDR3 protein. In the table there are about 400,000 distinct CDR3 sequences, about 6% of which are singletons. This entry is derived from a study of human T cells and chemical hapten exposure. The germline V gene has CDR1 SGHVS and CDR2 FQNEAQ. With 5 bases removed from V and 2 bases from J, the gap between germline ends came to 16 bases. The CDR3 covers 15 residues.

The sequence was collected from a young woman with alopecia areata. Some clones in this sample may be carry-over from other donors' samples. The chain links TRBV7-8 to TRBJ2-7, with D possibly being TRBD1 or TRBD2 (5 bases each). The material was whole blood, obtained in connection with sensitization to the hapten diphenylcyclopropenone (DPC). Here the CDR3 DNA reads TGTGCCAGCAGCACCGGGACCGCTGGTACCTACGAGCAGTACTTC. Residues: CASSTGTAGTYEQYF.